This TCR beta chain comes out of a study of Tregs in tolerant kidney transplant recipients. General study results and limits: Expanding Tregs on activated donor B cells appeared to best identify donor-specific TCRbeta clones.

In this sample, this clone turned up a few times. Its specificity is unknown. Sequenced by immunoSEQ multiplex PCR; TCRdb stores in-frame clones only, minus some. The sample has 9,400 or so clones, about half seen once. This clonotype was sampled from a human donor in good health. The sequenced sample consisted of CD4+ T cells from blood cultured with allogeneic cells.

The CDR3, as DNA: TGTGCCAGCAGTCCTCGTGGACAGTTACAACAAGAGACCCAGTACTTC. This codes for CASSPRGQLQQETQYF. The gene calls are TRBV6-6 and TRBJ2-5; tentatively, D is TRBD1 (6 bases). V lost 5 bases to trimming and J lost 2 bases, with 18 bases between them. The CDR3 sequence is 16 residues long. CDR1 and CDR2 from the germline V gene are MNHNY and SVGAGI (reference sequence).